Listed below are T cell receptor beta chains from one sample, sequenced in a study of blood T cell repertoires in COVID-19. Method: immunoSEQ multiplex PCR; TCRdb's copy keeps in-frame clones and lacks some. Among fewer than 350,000 clones listed, 81% were seen once. Sequenced sample: peripheral blood. All receptors come from an older woman with active or convalescent COVID-19. CDR3s include the opening cysteine and the closing phenylalanine or tryptophan. D genes are given only for firm matches. Expanded clones are given a class, and other clones once, few, many or no size at all.

d_gene: .; abundance: .; j_gene: TRBJ2-3; v_gene: TRBV19; CDR3nt: TGTGCCAGTAGGGATTCACAGAGATTTACGCAGTATTTT; CDR3aa: CASRDSQRFTQYF
d_gene: TRBD1; abundance: .; j_gene: TRBJ1-5; v_gene: TRBV7-2; CDR3nt: TGTGCCAGCAGCCCCCAATCAGGGGGGACGGGTCAGCCCCAGCATTTT; CDR3aa: CASSPQSGGTGQPQHF
d_gene: TRBD1; abundance: .; j_gene: TRBJ2-1; v_gene: TRBV28; CDR3nt: TGTGCCAGCAGTAAGCCCGGGACAGGGGGTCGTAGGCAGTTCTTC; CDR3aa: CASSKPGTGGRRQFF
d_gene: .; abundance: .; j_gene: TRBJ2-5; v_gene: TRBV19; CDR3nt: TGTGCCAGTAGTATACAGGGAAGAACAGAACAAGAGACCCAGTACTTC; CDR3aa: CASSIQGRTEQETQYF
d_gene: .; abundance: many; j_gene: TRBJ1-6; v_gene: TRBV4-1; CDR3nt: TGCGCCAGCAGCCAGAGGGAGGACCCCCGGAATTCACCCCTCCACTTT; CDR3aa: CASSQREDPRNSPLHF
d_gene: .; abundance: few; j_gene: TRBJ2-1; v_gene: TRBV5-4; CDR3nt: TGTGCCAGCAGCTTGACTTCCTACAATGAGCAGTTCTTC; CDR3aa: CASSLTSYNEQFF
d_gene: TRBD1; abundance: .; j_gene: TRBJ2-7; v_gene: TRBV9; CDR3nt: TGTGCCAGCAGCGTAGGGCAGGGACAGGGGTTCTACGAGCAGTACTTC; CDR3aa: CASSVGQGQGFYEQYF
d_gene: .; abundance: once; j_gene: TRBJ2-5; v_gene: TRBV7-8; CDR3nt: TGTGCCAGCAGCTCCCTGACAGTCGCAGAGACCCAGTACTTC; CDR3aa: CASSSLTVAETQYF
d_gene: TRBD1; abundance: once; j_gene: TRBJ1-1; v_gene: TRBV6-1; CDR3nt: TGTGCCAGCAATGACCCCCTAGGGACAGGGGCGAACACTGAAGCTTTCTTT; CDR3aa: CASNDPLGTGANTEAFF
d_gene: TRBD1; abundance: .; j_gene: TRBJ1-6; v_gene: TRBV7-9; CDR3nt: TGTGCCAGCAGCTGGCCTGGGGACAGGGAAGGATCACCCCTCCACTTT; CDR3aa: CASSWPGDREGSPLHF
d_gene: TRBD1; abundance: few; j_gene: TRBJ2-1; v_gene: TRBV11-2; CDR3nt: TGTGCCAGCATCATAGGGAGACAGGGGGTTGACAATGAGCAGTTCTTC; CDR3aa: CASIIGRQGVDNEQFF
d_gene: .; abundance: .; j_gene: TRBJ2-3; v_gene: TRBV18; CDR3nt: TGTGCCAGCTCACAACTAGGAGTTTTGAGCACAGATACGCAGTATTTT; CDR3aa: CASSQLGVLSTDTQYF
d_gene: .; abundance: .; j_gene: TRBJ1-1; v_gene: TRBV11-1; CDR3nt: TGTGCCAGCAGCCGTTCGAGGGGGAGACGCACTGAAGCTTTCTTT; CDR3aa: CASSRSRGRRTEAFF
d_gene: .; abundance: .; j_gene: TRBJ1-2; v_gene: TRBV27; CDR3nt: TGTGCCAGCAGTTTAGGAGCGGGCAGCCTCCGGCGGGGCTACACCTTC; CDR3aa: CASSLGAGSLRRGYTF
d_gene: TRBD2; abundance: .; j_gene: TRBJ2-1; v_gene: TRBV3-1/TRBV3-2; CDR3nt: TGTGCCAGCAGCCGAGAGCGGGGCCCCTACAATGAGCAGTTCTTC; CDR3aa: CASSRERGPYNEQFF
d_gene: .; abundance: .; j_gene: TRBJ2-7; v_gene: TRBV19; CDR3nt: TGTGCCAGTAGTATTATCTACGGGACTTTCTACGAGCAGTACTTC; CDR3aa: CASSIIYGTFYEQYF
d_gene: .; abundance: .; j_gene: TRBJ2-1; v_gene: TRBV4-2; CDR3nt: TGTGCCAGCAGCCAGACTCAAAGCCATGAGCAGTTCTTC; CDR3aa: CASSQTQSHEQFF
d_gene: TRBD2; abundance: .; j_gene: TRBJ2-7; v_gene: TRBV10-3; CDR3nt: TGTGCCATCAGCGGGAGGTCTAGCGGGGACTCTGCCTACGAGCAGTACTTC; CDR3aa: CAISGRSSGDSAYEQYF
d_gene: .; abundance: .; j_gene: TRBJ1-2; v_gene: TRBV4-2; CDR3nt: TGTGCCAGCAGCCAAACCCGGACCCCGGGGGGCTACACCTTC; CDR3aa: CASSQTRTPGGYTF
d_gene: .; abundance: .; j_gene: TRBJ1-6; v_gene: TRBV6-5; CDR3nt: TGTGCCAGCATTCTAAATGGCCAGGGCTCTTCACCCCTCCACTTT; CDR3aa: CASILNGQGSSPLHF
d_gene: TRBD2; abundance: .; j_gene: TRBJ2-1; v_gene: TRBV11-2; CDR3nt: TGTGCCAGCAGCTTAGTGTGGTCCGGGGGGGGTGAGCAGTTCTTC; CDR3aa: CASSLVWSGGGEQFF
d_gene: .; abundance: .; j_gene: TRBJ1-2; v_gene: TRBV6-5; CDR3nt: TGTGCCAGCAGTTACCCCCCAGGATCTTCTAACTATGGCTACACCTTC; CDR3aa: CASSYPPGSSNYGYTF
d_gene: .; abundance: .; j_gene: TRBJ2-2; v_gene: TRBV10-3; CDR3nt: TGTGCCACCAATGGGGACTACACCGGGGAGCTGTTTTTT; CDR3aa: CATNGDYTGELFF
d_gene: .; abundance: .; j_gene: TRBJ1-6; v_gene: TRBV7-2; CDR3nt: TGTGCCAGCAGCCGTCTAAATTCACCCCTCCACTTT; CDR3aa: CASSRLNSPLHF
d_gene: .; abundance: .; j_gene: TRBJ1-1; v_gene: TRBV7-3; CDR3nt: TGTGCCAGCAGCCCCGGGGGGCGGAACACTGAAGCTTTCTTT; CDR3aa: CASSPGGRNTEAFF
d_gene: .; abundance: .; j_gene: TRBJ2-5; v_gene: TRBV7-2; CDR3nt: TGTGCCAGCAGCTTAAATGCGGGGCCTGGGGAGACCCAGTACTTC; CDR3aa: CASSLNAGPGETQYF
d_gene: .; abundance: .; j_gene: TRBJ1-1; v_gene: TRBV5-1; CDR3nt: TGCGCCAGCAGCTTGGCCGGAAACAGACTGAACACTGAAGCTTTCTTT; CDR3aa: CASSLAGNRLNTEAFF
d_gene: .; abundance: .; j_gene: TRBJ2-1; v_gene: TRBV5-4; CDR3nt: TGTGCCAGCAGCACCACAAAGGGGGTAAATGAGCAGTTCTTC; CDR3aa: CASSTTKGVNEQFF
d_gene: .; abundance: once; j_gene: TRBJ2-1; v_gene: TRBV18; CDR3nt: TGTGCCAGCTCACGGGGACTGTACAATGAGCAGTTCTTC; CDR3aa: CASSRGLYNEQFF
d_gene: .; abundance: .; j_gene: TRBJ1-2; v_gene: TRBV7-9; CDR3nt: TGTGCCAGCAGCTTAGGGACAGACAGTGAGGGCTACACCTTC; CDR3aa: CASSLGTDSEGYTF
d_gene: .; abundance: .; j_gene: TRBJ2-3; v_gene: TRBV19; CDR3nt: TGTGCCAGTAGTAGTCGGGACTCACCCACAGATACGCAGTATTTT; CDR3aa: CASSSRDSPTDTQYF
d_gene: TRBD2; abundance: .; j_gene: TRBJ2-1; v_gene: TRBV10-3; CDR3nt: TGTGCCATCAGTGTCCTAGCGGAGAGCTCCTACAATGAGCAGTTCTTC; CDR3aa: CAISVLAESSYNEQFF
d_gene: .; abundance: .; j_gene: TRBJ1-2; v_gene: TRBV7-3; CDR3nt: TGTGCCAGCAGTATAACTGGGAGTAACTATGGCTACACCTTC; CDR3aa: CASSITGSNYGYTF
d_gene: TRBD2; abundance: .; j_gene: TRBJ2-5; v_gene: TRBV5-1; CDR3nt: TGCGCCAGCAGCGAGGGACTAGCGGGGGGGCACGAGACCCAGTACTTC; CDR3aa: CASSEGLAGGHETQYF
d_gene: .; abundance: .; j_gene: TRBJ1-5; v_gene: TRBV18; CDR3nt: TGTGCCAGCTCACCGCAGGGGCGCAATCAGCCCCAGCATTTT; CDR3aa: CASSPQGRNQPQHF
d_gene: TRBD2; abundance: .; j_gene: TRBJ2-3; v_gene: TRBV10-3; CDR3nt: TGTGCCATCAGTGAGTCCCCCGTCCCCGGGACTAGATATACAGATACGCAGTATTTT; CDR3aa: CAISESPVPGTRYTDTQYF
d_gene: .; abundance: .; j_gene: TRBJ2-5; v_gene: TRBV10-3; CDR3nt: TGTGCCATCTGCGCGACACCTCAAGAGACCCAGTACTTC; CDR3aa: CAICATPQETQYF
d_gene: .; abundance: .; j_gene: TRBJ2-3; v_gene: TRBV3-1/TRBV3-2; CDR3nt: TGTGCCAGTTCGACAGGCCCTGCCCCAGATACGCAGTATTTT; CDR3aa: CASSTGPAPDTQYF
d_gene: .; abundance: few; j_gene: TRBJ1-5; v_gene: TRBV15; CDR3nt: TGTGCCACCAGCACTGGGGGCGCCGGGCAGCCCCAGCATTTT; CDR3aa: CATSTGGAGQPQHF
d_gene: TRBD1; abundance: .; j_gene: TRBJ2-5; v_gene: TRBV9; CDR3nt: TGTGCCAGCAGCGCGGGACAGAAGTACGGAGAGACCCAGTACTTC; CDR3aa: CASSAGQKYGETQYF
d_gene: .; abundance: .; j_gene: TRBJ1-2; v_gene: TRBV12-3/TRBV12-4; CDR3nt: TGTGCCAGCAGTTTCGACAAGTCCGGCTACACCTTC; CDR3aa: CASSFDKSGYTF
d_gene: TRBD1; abundance: .; j_gene: TRBJ2-2; v_gene: TRBV2; CDR3nt: TGTGCCAGCAGACGGACAGGGGGCGCCCACACCGGGGAGCTGTTTTTT; CDR3aa: CASRRTGGAHTGELFF
d_gene: .; abundance: .; j_gene: TRBJ2-1; v_gene: TRBV6-1; CDR3nt: TGTGCCAGCAGTGACAACAAGGGGGGGCCGATTGAGCAGTTCTTC; CDR3aa: CASSDNKGGPIEQFF
d_gene: TRBD1; abundance: .; j_gene: TRBJ1-5; v_gene: TRBV6-5; CDR3nt: TGTGCCAGCAGTTCCCTGACAGGGTTGAGCAATCAGCCCCAGCATTTT; CDR3aa: CASSSLTGLSNQPQHF
d_gene: TRBD2; abundance: few; j_gene: TRBJ2-5; v_gene: TRBV7-8; CDR3nt: TGTGCCAGCAAGGGGACTAGCGAAGGGGAGACCCAGTACTTC; CDR3aa: CASKGTSEGETQYF
d_gene: TRBD1; abundance: .; j_gene: TRBJ2-7; v_gene: TRBV2; CDR3nt: TGTGCCAGTCAGGACAGGGGGCTAGGCGAGCAGTACTTC; CDR3aa: CASQDRGLGEQYF
d_gene: TRBD2; abundance: .; j_gene: TRBJ2-1; v_gene: TRBV25-1; CDR3nt: TGTGCCAGCAGTGAATCGGGAGGGACCGGAGAGCAGTTCTTC; CDR3aa: CASSESGGTGEQFF
d_gene: TRBD1; abundance: .; j_gene: TRBJ1-1; v_gene: TRBV5-5; CDR3nt: TGTGCCAGCAGCTTGCTCCAAAGGTACAGGGGGGGTGAAGCTTTCTTT; CDR3aa: CASSLLQRYRGGEAFF
d_gene: TRBD1; abundance: .; j_gene: TRBJ2-7; v_gene: TRBV10-3; CDR3nt: TGTGCCATCAGTGCGTCGGGACAGGGCTACGAGCAGTACTTC; CDR3aa: CAISASGQGYEQYF
d_gene: .; abundance: .; j_gene: TRBJ1-1; v_gene: TRBV7-2; CDR3nt: TGTGCCAGCAGCTTAGGCCCAGGGAACCCTTTCTTT; CDR3aa: CASSLGPGNPFF
d_gene: TRBD1; abundance: few; j_gene: TRBJ2-7; v_gene: TRBV7-3; CDR3nt: TGTGCCAGCAGCTCTCAGGGACAGCCCTACGAGCAGTACTTC; CDR3aa: CASSSQGQPYEQYF
d_gene: .; abundance: .; j_gene: TRBJ1-6; v_gene: TRBV7-2; CDR3nt: TGTGCCAGCAGCTTAAGTTATAGGACAGAAAATTCACCCCTCCACTTT; CDR3aa: CASSLSYRTENSPLHF
d_gene: TRBD1; abundance: .; j_gene: TRBJ1-1; v_gene: TRBV6-5; CDR3nt: TGTGCCAGCAGTTACGCACGAGGGACAGGGATAAACGCTTTCTTT; CDR3aa: CASSYARGTGINAFF
d_gene: .; abundance: .; j_gene: TRBJ2-6; v_gene: TRBV2; CDR3nt: TGTGCCAGTCTAACTCCCCCACCCGCCGGACTACACTCTGGGGCCAACGTCCTGACTTTC; CDR3aa: CASLTPPPAGLHSGANVLTF
d_gene: .; abundance: .; j_gene: TRBJ1-1; v_gene: TRBV3-1/TRBV3-2; CDR3nt: TGTGCCAGCAGCCAGGCAGGGGAAGCTTTCTTT; CDR3aa: CASSQAGEAFF
d_gene: .; abundance: .; j_gene: TRBJ1-3; v_gene: TRBV18; CDR3nt: TGTGCCAGCTCAGAGATGAGCTCTGGAAACACCATATATTTT; CDR3aa: CASSEMSSGNTIYF